This T cell receptor (beta chain) was documented in a study of human T cells and chemical hapten exposure. Study overall: Patients received weekly diphenylcyclopropenone doses to the scalp throughout the approximately 25-week study.

With 6 bases clipped from V and 4 bases from J, the junction kept 4 bases outside the gene matches. CDR1 is SEHNR and CDR2 is FQNEAQ in the germline V gene (reference sequence). There are 13 residues in the CDR3. For this clonotype: What it recognizes is unknown.

The sample's time point: patch test 3, about 24 weeks after DPC sensitization. The treatment here: therapeutic diphenylcyclopropenone sensitization with weekly scalp DPC. Library construction involved attaching unique molecular identifiers to individual cDNA molecules, which allowed quantitative, reproducible TCR counting. TCRdb re-called the RACE reads through MiXCR, storing one row per CDR3 protein. This table has around 70,000 distinct CDR3 sequences, around 10% appearing once. Whole-study results and caveats: Each of the donors had alopecia, so their immune responses may not resemble those of healthy people.

V and J are TRBV7-9 and TRBJ2-7; 9 nucleotides align to TRBD1. The sample was whole blood, taken in connection with sensitization to the hapten diphenylcyclopropenone (DPC). The source of this sequence is a woman in her forties or fifties with alopecia areata. Some clones in this sample may be carry-over from other donors' samples. The CDR3 nucleotides read TGTGCCAGCAGAAAGACAGGGGGGTACGAGCAGTACTTC. Its translation: CASRKTGGYEQYF.